These 25 T cell receptor beta chains originate from one sample sequenced in a study of T cell responses to AZD1222 COVID-19 vaccine. Profiling relied on immunoSEQ multiplex PCR, and the TCRdb table lists in-frame clones only, not all of them. The sample records roughly 120,000 clones, around 85% being singletons. The sequencing here drew on peripheral blood, taken on day 0 of AZD1222 vaccination. The receptors come from an adult in good health.

The V and J genes are TRBV4-1 and TRBJ1-4; 8 positions agree with TRBD1. The CDR3 extends over 15 amino acids. V lost 4 bases and J lost 8; bases outside the gene matches: 9. Germline V lookup: CDR1 MGHRA, CDR2 YSYEKL. The CDR3 reads CASSRESRGLEKLFF. The CDR3 region has the DNA TGCGCCAGCAGCCGAGAGAGCAGGGGGCTGGAAAAACTGTTTTTT.

In its sample, this clone was seen a few times. This chain uses TRBV7-3 with TRBJ1-5; D remains ambiguous. The V end lost 6 bases, the J end lost 4 bases, and 16 bases lay between the germline ends. CDR3 length equals 15 residues. Germline CDR1 SGHTA, CDR2 FQGTGA. This chain's CDR3 is CASRRDSYSNQPQHF. CDR3 sequence (DNA): TGTGCCAGCAGGCGGGATTCTTATTCTAATCAGCCCCAGCATTTT.

A few counts support this clone. The rearrangement links TRBV6-6 to TRBJ1-2, with 7 bases matching TRBD1. V shed 8 bases, J shed 4 bases, and the junction held 7 bases outside the gene matches. CDR1 and CDR2 (germline): MNHNY, SVGAGI (reference sequence). The CDR3 extends over 13 amino acids. The chain's CDR3 is CASRDRVVYGYTF. The CDR3, as DNA: TGTGCCAGCCGAGACAGGGTGGTCTATGGCTACACCTTC.

The chain is built from TRBV6-2 or TRBV6-3 and TRBJ2-7; either TRBD1 or TRBD2 may fit D (6 bases each). The ends were cut back, 5 bases at V and 10 bases at J, with 15 bases in the middle. CDR1 MNHEY and CDR2 SVGEGT come from the germline V gene. This CDR3 spans 12 amino acids. The CDR3 DNA follows: TGTGCCAGCAGTCCCATTAGGGGGGACCAGTACTTC. It yields the protein CASSPIRGDQYF.

This clone was recorded a few times. The chain couples TRBV5-4 to TRBJ2-7, with a tentative D call TRBD1 (5 bases). Germline CDR1 is SGHNT and CDR2 is YYREEE (reference sequence). V was clipped by 0 bases and J by 0 bases, with 7 bases between them. The CDR3 runs 14 residues. CDR3 residues: CASSLVGASYEQYF. The DNA for the CDR3 is TGTGCCAGCAGCTTGGTAGGGGCCTCCTACGAGCAGTACTTC. The variable domain in full, with the rest retrieved from reference TRBV5-4 and TRBJ2-7, is ETGVTQSPTHLIKTRGQQVTLRCSSQSGHNTVSWYQQALGQGPQFIFQYYREEENGRGNFPPRFSGLQFPNYSSELNVNALELDDSALYLCASSLVGASYEQYFGPGTRLTVT.

The chain combines TRBV15 with TRBJ1-3, with D unresolved. CDR1 is LNHNV, CDR2 YYDKDF, per germline (reference sequence). This CDR3 has 17 residues. V was shortened by 1 base and J by 3 bases, with 16 bases between the two germline ends. The CDR3 region is CATSRGILGPGGNTIYF. The CDR3 nucleotides are TGTGCCACCAGCAGAGGAATCCTCGGGCCGGGTGGAAACACCATATATTTT.

This chain joins TRBV11-2 and TRBJ1-1; 11 nucleotides match TRBD1. The CDR3 has 14 residues. Trimming cost V 5 bases and J 9 bases; bases outside gene matches: 8. The V gene's germline CDR1 is SGHAT and CDR2 FQNNGV. The chain's CDR3 is CASSQKGTGGQAFF. The CDR3 bases are TGTGCCAGCAGCCAAAAGGGGACAGGGGGACAAGCTTTCTTT.

The chain uses TRBV11-2 and TRBJ1-2; TRBD1 aligns across 10 bases. Germline CDR1 and CDR2: SGHAT and FQNNGV. This CDR3 has 14 residues. J lost 2 bases, V lost 5 bases, and 2 bases had no gene match. CDR3 DNA sequence: TGTGCCAGCAGCAAGGGACAGGGGAACTATGGCTACACCTTC. Its protein is CASSKGQGNYGYTF. Full variable domain (remainder filled in from reference TRBV11-2 and TRBJ1-2): EAGVAQSPRYKIIEKRQSVAFWCNPISGHATLYWYQQILGQGPKLLIQFQNNGVVDDSQLPKDRFSAERLKGVDSTLKIQPAKLEDSAVYLCASSKGQGNYGYTFGSGTRLTVV.

The chain couples TRBV2 to TRBJ1-5; D not resolved. This CDR3 region has 14 residues. Between the trimmed V and J ends, which lost 7 bases and 3 bases, there was a span of 13 bases. The germline gives CDR1 SNHLY, CDR2 FYNNEI. The CDR3 bases are TGTGCCAGCACCAAGGAGGTACCCAATCAGCCCCAGCATTTT. Residues: CASTKEVPNQPQHF.

The genes are TRBV19 and TRBJ2-2, with 7 bases that match TRBD2. Germline trimming cut 3 bases from V and 4 bases from J; bases unmatched to any gene: 8. The CDR3 has 16 amino acids. From germline, CDR1 is LNHDA and CDR2 SQIVND (reference sequence). The CDR3 bases are TGTGCCAGTAGTATTGGGTTCTTAGCGGGCACCGGGGAGCTGTTTTTT. Encoded protein: CASSIGFLAGTGELFF. The complete variable domain, with remaining parts taken from reference TRBV19 and TRBJ2-2, reads DGGITQSPKYLFRKEGQNVTLSCEQNLNHDAMYWYRQDPGQGLRLIYYSQIVNDFQKGDIAEGYSVSREKKESFPLTVTSAQKNPTAFYLCASSIGFLAGTGELFFGEGSRLTVL.

This clone was detected many times. This chain joins TRBV19 and TRBJ2-6; no definite D call. The germline V gene has CDR1 LNHDA and CDR2 SQIVND (reference sequence). With 7 bases removed from V and 0 bases from J, the gap between germline ends came to 7 bases. The CDR3 sequence is 14 residues long. The CDR3 sequence is CASKYASGANVLTF. The CDR3, as DNA: TGTGCCAGTAAATATGCCTCTGGGGCCAACGTCCTGACTTTC.

This rearrangement joins TRBV7-9 to TRBJ2-1, with TRBD2 matching 13 bases. V lost 4 bases and J lost 2; bases outside the gene matches: 5. In germline, CDR1 is SEHNR, CDR2 FQNEAQ (reference sequence). CDR3 length: 17 amino acids. Written as DNA, the CDR3 is TGTGCCAGCAGCTCGGGGACTAGCGGGAAGGCCTACAATGAGCAGTTCTTC. Its translation: CASSSGTSGKAYNEQFF.

This clone was counted a few times. This rearrangement joins TRBV4-1 to TRBJ1-3; D gene ambiguous. The length of the CDR3 is 14 residues. V was cut by 8 bases and J by 0 bases, with 11 bases left in between. Germline lookup yields CDR1 MGHRA and CDR2 YSYEKL. The chain's CDR3 is CASQGRSSGNTIYF. CDR3 sequence (DNA): TGCGCCAGCCAAGGTCGCAGCTCTGGAAACACCATATATTTT.

The chain uses TRBV6-5 and TRBJ1-2, with D possibly being TRBD1 (5 bases). CDR3 length: 15 residues. Trimming stripped 7 bases from V and 8 bases from J, with 23 bases between. The germline V gene encodes CDR1 MNHEY and CDR2 SVGAGI. Here the CDR3 reads CASMGTGTSFFGYTF. CDR3 DNA: TGTGCCAGCATGGGGACCGGGACCAGCTTTTTCGGCTACACCTTC.

This clone appeared a few times. This sequence joins TRBV2 and TRBJ2-2; 14 positions agree with TRBD2. Germline CDR1 SNHLY, CDR2 FYNNEI. The CDR3 is made up of 16 amino acids. Trimming took 6 bases from V and 7 from J; bases not matched to a gene: 7. CDR3 sequence (DNA): TGTGCCAGCAGGAGGGGACTAGCGGGGGTCGGCGGGGAGCTGTTTTTT. Translated: CASRRGLAGVGGELFF.

V gene TRBV30 combines with J gene TRBJ1-6; maybe TRBD1 (6 bases). V was trimmed by 6 bases and J by 6 bases, leaving 15 bases between them. CDR3 size: 14 residues. CDR1 and CDR2 (germline): GTSNPN, SVGIG (reference sequence). CDR3 bases: TGTGCCTGTCAAACAGGGTCCGGTAATTCACCCCTCCACTTT. It translates to CACQTGSGNSPLHF. Full variable domain (missing parts from reference TRBV30 and TRBJ1-6): SQTIHQWPATLVQPVGSPLSLECTVEGTSNPNLYWYRQAAGRGLQLLFYSVGIGQISSEVPQNLSASRPQDRQFILSSKKLLLSDSGFYLCACQTGSGNSPLHFGNGTRLTVT.

The V gene is TRBV27, the J gene TRBJ2-7; possible D gene TRBD2, 6 bases. The CDR3 runs to 16 residues. Trimming removed 6 bases from V and 6 bases from J, with 24 bases in between. Germline loops: CDR1 MNHEY, CDR2 SMNVEV (reference sequence). This CDR3 reads CASRSQGLLPSGEQYF. Here the CDR3 DNA reads TGTGCCAGCAGATCCCAGGGACTCCTCCCTTCCGGCGAGCAGTACTTC.

The gene calls are TRBV6-6 and TRBJ1-2, with D unresolved. Trimming shortened V by 2 bases and J by 13 bases, and 8 bases separated the two germline ends. Germline loops: CDR1 MNHNY, CDR2 SVGAGI (reference sequence). CDR3 length equals 10 residues. The CDR3 here is CASSYAELTF. The CDR3 DNA is TGTGCCAGCAGTTACGCTGAGCTCACCTTC.

The chain combines TRBV5-1 with TRBJ2-2; 7 bases line up with TRBD2. This CDR3 comprises 16 residues. Losses at the gene ends were 0 bases for V and 0 bases for J; bases not matched to a gene: 2. CDR1 SGHRS and CDR2 YFSETQ come from the germline V gene. CDR3 bases: TGCGCCAGCAGCTTGGCCGGGACTACGAACACCGGGGAGCTGTTTTTT. This codes for CASSLAGTTNTGELFF.

The J gene is TRBJ1-1, the V gene TRBV11-3; a possible D gene is TRBD1 (5 bases). Between the trimmed V and J ends, which lost 5 bases and 4 bases, there was a span of 17 bases. The CDR3 runs to 15 residues. Looked up from germline, CDR1 is SGHNT and CDR2 is YENEEA. CDR3 in DNA: TGTGCCAGCAGCCACCAGGGACGCCGGGGCACTGAAGCTTTCTTT. Its protein product is CASSHQGRRGTEAFF.

The chain carries TRBV30 and TRBJ1-5, with no clear D. The CDR3 is 13 residues long. CDR1 GTSNPN and CDR2 SVGIG come from the germline V gene (reference sequence). Trimming took off 2 bases at V and 3 bases at J, with 8 bases between the two ends. The CDR3 DNA reads as TGTGCCTGGAGTAACCGGGACAATCAGCCCCAGCATTTT. Translating gives CAWSNRDNQPQHF.

A remark on this clone: This sample includes further DNA sequences coding for the same CDR3. The chain uses TRBV7-2 and TRBJ1-4, with no clear D. The CDR3 length is 13 residues. V was trimmed by 6 bases and J by 5 bases, leaving 10 bases between them. CDR1 SGHTA and CDR2 FQGNSA come from the germline V gene. This chain's CDR3 is CASRGGLNEKLFF. The CDR3 nucleotides read TGTGCCAGCAGGGGCGGACTAAATGAAAAACTGTTTTTT.

The chain uses TRBV4-1 and TRBJ1-5; possibly TRBD1 for D (5 bases). The V gene lost 1 base and the J gene lost 6 bases, with 10 bases spanning the gap. The CDR3 is 14 residues long. Per germline, CDR1 MGHRA and CDR2 YSYEKL. CDR3 region: CASSQGGGGQPQHF. CDR3 coding DNA: TGCGCCAGCAGCCAAGGGGGTGGGGGTCAGCCCCAGCATTTT.

This clone has just a few counts. The V call is TRBV28, the J call TRBJ1-3; D is perhaps TRBD1 (6 bases). Trimming took 5 bases from V and 4 from J, leaving 18 bases between them. Germline V gives CDR1 MDHEN, CDR2 SYDVKM. This CDR3 region has 16 residues. CDR3 in DNA: TGTGCCAGCAGTGGCACACCGGGGGCGGGAGGAAACACCATATATTTT. Its translation is CASSGTPGAGGNTIYF. Together with reference TRBV28 and TRBJ1-3, the CDR3 gives the full variable domain: DVKVTQSSRYLVKRTGEKVFLECVQDMDHENMFWYRQDPGLGLRLIYFSYDVKMKEKGDIPEGYSVSREKKERFSLILESASTNQTSMYLCASSGTPGAGGNTIYFGEGSWLTVV.

The V and J genes are TRBV27 and TRBJ2-7; D is uncertain. Trimming removed 8 bases at V and 0 bases at J, with 11 bases between. This CDR3 contains 13 residues. Germline values: CDR1 MNHEY, CDR2 SMNVEV (reference sequence). The CDR3 is CASGYRPSYEQYF. DNA of the CDR3: TGTGCCAGCGGCTACAGACCCTCCTACGAGCAGTACTTC.